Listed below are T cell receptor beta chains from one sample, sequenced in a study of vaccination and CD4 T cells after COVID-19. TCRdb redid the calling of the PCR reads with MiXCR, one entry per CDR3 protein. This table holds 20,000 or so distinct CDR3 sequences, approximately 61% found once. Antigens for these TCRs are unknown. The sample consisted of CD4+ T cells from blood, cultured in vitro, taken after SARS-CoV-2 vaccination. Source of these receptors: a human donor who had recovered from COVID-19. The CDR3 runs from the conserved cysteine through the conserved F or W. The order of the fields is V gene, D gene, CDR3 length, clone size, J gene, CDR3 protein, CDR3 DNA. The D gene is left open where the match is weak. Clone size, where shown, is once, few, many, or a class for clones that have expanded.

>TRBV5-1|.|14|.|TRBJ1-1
CASSFPRENTEAFF
TGCGCCAGCAGCTTCCCCAGAGAGAACACTGAAGCTTTCTTT
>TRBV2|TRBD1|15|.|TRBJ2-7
CASSRRDRVSYEQYF
TGTGCCAGCAGCCGCCGGGACAGGGTTTCCTACGAGCAGTACTTC
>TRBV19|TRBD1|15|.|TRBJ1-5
CASSSRDRGGQPQHF
TGTGCCAGTAGTAGTCGGGACAGGGGAGGTCAGCCCCAGCATTTT
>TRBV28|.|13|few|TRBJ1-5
CASSFQDNQPQHF
TGTGCCAGCAGTTTCCAGGACAATCAGCCCCAGCATTTT
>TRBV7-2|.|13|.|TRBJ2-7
CASSFRGTYEQYF
TGTGCCAGCAGCTTTCGGGGTACCTACGAGCAGTACTTC
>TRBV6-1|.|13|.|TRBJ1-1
CASSNTEGRKAFF
TGTGCCAGCAGTAATACCGAAGGTAGGAAAGCTTTCTTT
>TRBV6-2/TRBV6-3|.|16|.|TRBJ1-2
CASSYSGLDSNYGYTF
TGTGCCAGCAGTTACTCGGGGCTGGACTCTAACTATGGCTACACCTTC
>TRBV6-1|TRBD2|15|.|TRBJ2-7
CASIERTSGSYEQYF
TGTGCCAGCATAGAGAGGACTAGCGGCTCCTACGAGCAGTACTTC
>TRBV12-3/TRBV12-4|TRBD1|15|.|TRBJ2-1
CASSLSGTAYNEQFF
TGTGCCAGCAGTTTATCAGGGACAGCCTACAATGAGCAGTTCTTC
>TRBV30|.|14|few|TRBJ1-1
CAWRGVGWNTEAFF
TGTGCCTGGAGGGGGGTAGGCTGGAACACTGAAGCTTTCTTT
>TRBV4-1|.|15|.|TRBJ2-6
CASSQGQSGANVLTF
TGCGCCAGCAGCCAAGGTCAGTCTGGGGCCAACGTCCTGACTTTC